The 16 T cell receptor beta chains given below trace back to one sample, sequenced in a study of blood T cell repertoires in COVID-19. Clones were read by immunoSEQ multiplex PCR, and TCRdb kept only the in-frame ones, dropping some. This repertoire shows more than 70,000 clones, around nine tenths found once; its top ten account for less than 5%. Sequenced input: peripheral blood. Source of these receptors: a woman aged 45 to 65 in a cohort sampled during active COVID-19.

The V call is TRBV21-1, the J call TRBJ1-2; the table's D call of TRBD1 was not tested on the DNA. TRBV21-1 is designated a pseudogene. This CDR3 is 15 amino acids long. CDR3: CASKDRGRRLYGYTF. CDR3 nucleotide sequence: TGTGCCAGCAAAGACAGGGGGCGGAGGTTATATGGCTACACCTTC.

The CDR3 loop is CASSFGVSGANVLTF. The CDR3, as DNA: TGTGCCAGCAGCTTCGGGGTTTCTGGGGCCAACGTCCTGACTTTC. The chain joins TRBV7-9 to TRBJ2-6; possible D gene TRBD2, 5 bases. There are 15 residues in the CDR3. Trimming took off 3 bases at V and 1 base at J, with 7 bases between the two ends. CDR1 SEHNR and CDR2 FQNEAQ come from the germline V gene (reference sequence).

The chain carries TRBV5-1 and TRBJ2-3, with TRBD2 matching 12 bases. Germline CDR1 is SGHRS and CDR2 is YFSETQ. Trimming cost V 5 bases and J 5 bases; bases outside gene matches: 9. The CDR3 has 16 amino acids. CDR3 sequence reads: CASRASGGASGDTQYF. CDR3 sequence (DNA): TGCGCCAGCAGGGCTAGCGGGGGGGCCTCGGGAGATACGCAGTATTTT.

The rearrangement joins TRBV4-1 to TRBJ2-3; 7 nucleotides agree with TRBD2. The CDR3 is 14 amino acids. Germline V lookup: CDR1 MGHRA, CDR2 YSYEKL. V lost 6 bases and J lost 1; bases outside the gene matches: 4. The CDR3 nucleotides are TGCGCCAGCAGGGGAGGGCTGGGCACAGATACGCAGTATTTT. Translating it yields CASRGGLGTDTQYF.

The J gene is TRBJ2-1, the V gene TRBV7-9; TRBD2 matches 7 bases. The V and J ends lost 2 bases and 3 bases, in that order; junction bases with no gene match: 10. CDR1 is SEHNR and CDR2 is FQNEAQ in the germline V gene (reference sequence). The CDR3 spans 17 residues. The CDR3 sequence: CASSLLGAGRYYNEQFF. The CDR3 DNA follows: TGTGCCAGCAGCTTACTCGGAGCGGGAAGGTACTACAATGAGCAGTTCTTC.

This clone has just a few counts. V gene TRBV5-1 combines with J gene TRBJ1-5, with 9 bases identical to TRBD1. The germline V gene has CDR1 SGHRS and CDR2 YFSETQ. The length of the CDR3 is 17 residues. V lost 0 bases and J lost 0; bases outside the gene matches: 4. The CDR3 protein is CASSLEGTGISNQPQHF. The DNA of the CDR3 is TGCGCCAGCAGCTTGGAAGGGACAGGGATTAGCAATCAGCCCCAGCATTTT.

The gene calls are TRBV7-9 and TRBJ2-3, with D possibly matching TRBD2 (5 bases). The CDR3 extends over 10 amino acids. The germline CDR1 and CDR2 sequences are SEHNR and FQNEAQ (reference sequence). The CDR3 coding sequence is TGTGCTTCTTCGGGGAATACGCAGTATTTT. This codes for CASSGNTQYF.

The J gene is TRBJ2-1, the V gene TRBV5-1, with D perhaps TRBD2 (6 bases). Germline V gene data show CDR1 as SGHRS and CDR2 as YFSETQ. This CDR3 has 13 residues. V was cut by 3 bases and J by 9 bases, with 13 bases left in between. CDR3 amino acids: CASSSYSGGEQFF. CDR3 coding DNA: TGCGCCAGCAGCTCTTATAGCGGAGGTGAGCAGTTCTTC.

The genes are TRBV2 and TRBJ1-3; the D gene is possibly TRBD1 (5 bases). Germline CDR1 reads SNHLY; CDR2 reads FYNNEI. Trimming pared 6 bases from V and 4 bases from J, leaving 13 bases between. The CDR3 is 14 amino acids. CDR3 coding DNA: TGTGCCAGCAGCGAGGAGGGGAGGGGAAACACCATATATTTT. It codes for CASSEEGRGNTIYF.

The chain couples TRBV10-3 to TRBJ1-3; unclear D gene. This CDR3 has 14 residues. Germline CDR1 reads ENHRY; CDR2 reads SYGVKD. V lost 6 bases and J lost 2, with 11 bases in between. The CDR3: CAIRAEGTGNTIYF. DNA of the CDR3: TGTGCCATCAGGGCAGAGGGAACTGGAAACACCATATATTTT.

The chain employs TRBV5-5 and TRBJ1-5; no definite D call. The CDR3 runs to 14 residues. The germline CDR1 and CDR2 sequences are SGHKS and YYEKEE (reference sequence). Deletions cut 4 bases from V and 9 bases from J, with 17 bases between. In nucleotides, the CDR3 is TGTGCCAGCAGCCTCTTGGGAGTGGGTAGGCCCCAGCATTTT. This encodes CASSLLGVGRPQHF.

This chain uses TRBV27 with TRBJ2-3, with TRBD2 matching 7 bases. The V and J ends lost 5 bases and 4 bases, in that order; junction bases with no gene match: 12. The CDR3 runs to 16 residues. From germline, CDR1 is MNHEY and CDR2 SMNVEV (reference sequence). The CDR3 nucleotides read TGTGCCAGCAGTCGAATTTTGGCGGGAGAGGCAGATACGCAGTATTTT. Encoded protein: CASSRILAGEADTQYF.

This chain joins TRBV2 and TRBJ1-4; D unclear. Germline lookup yields CDR1 SNHLY and CDR2 FYNNEI. CDR3 length equals 11 residues. V lost 6 bases and J lost 9, with 8 bases in between. CDR3 sequence reads: CASRPGQKLFF. CDR3 DNA: TGTGCCAGCAGACCCGGTCAAAAACTGTTTTTT.

The chain joins TRBV18 to TRBJ1-6; D gene unclear. The germline CDR1 and CDR2 sequences are KGHSH and LQKENI. The CDR3 runs 15 residues. V lost 4 bases and J 5 bases, leaving 12 bases between the germline ends. DNA of the CDR3: TGTGCCAGCTCACGGATACAGCCTAATAATTCACCCCTCCACTTT. The encoded protein is CASSRIQPNNSPLHF.

This chain uses TRBV28 with TRBJ2-1; TRBD2 matches 9 bases. V lost 6 bases to trimming and J lost 6 bases; unmatched junction nucleotides: 12. The CDR3 length is 16 residues. CDR1 and CDR2 from the germline V gene are MDHEN and SYDVKM. The CDR3, as DNA: TGTGCCAGCAGAACCCAAACTAGCGGGCTCTCCAATGAGCAGTTCTTC. Protein sequence: CASRTQTSGLSNEQFF.

This clone was recorded only once. This chain connects TRBV18 to TRBJ2-7; weak D call: TRBD2 (6 bases). In germline, CDR1 is KGHSH, CDR2 LQKENI. The CDR3 covers 14 residues. With 4 bases removed from V and 0 bases from J, the gap between germline ends came to 10 bases. The CDR3 spells CASSLQRASYEQYF. The CDR3 DNA is TGTGCCAGCTCACTCCAGCGGGCCTCCTACGAGCAGTACTTC.